The present entry profiles one TCR beta chain with its context. The repertoire was sequenced with immunoSEQ multiplex PCR; TCRdb's copy has only in-frame clones and lacks some. The repertoire holds 78,000 or so clones, with approximately 84% as singletons. Germline V lookup: CDR1 LNHDA, CDR2 SQIVND (reference sequence). Trimming removed 11 bases from V and 3 bases from J, with 16 bases in between. The CDR3 has 14 amino acids. This sample is part of a study of control samples from healthy donors and cancer patients. V gene TRBV19 combines with J gene TRBJ2-2; D ambiguous. The source of this sequence is a man aged 50-59 years in good health. The sequencing input was blood. Here the CDR3 reads CAAQKEFDTGELFF. The CDR3, as DNA: TGTGCCGCCCAGAAGGAGTTTGACACCGGGGAGCTGTTTTTT.